These 29 T cell receptor beta chains were sequenced from one sample in a study of blood T cell repertoires in COVID-19. TCRdb's table, derived via immunoSEQ multiplex PCR, lists solely in-frame clones and lacks some. The sample lists 300,000 or so clones, about nine tenths occurring once. Source material: peripheral blood. The receptors stem from a man aged 50 to 59 with active or convalescent COVID-19.

The J gene is TRBJ2-2, the V gene TRBV18, with D perhaps matching TRBD1 (6 bases). CDR1 and CDR2 (germline): KGHSH, LQKENI. CDR3 length equals 18 residues. Deletions cut 4 bases from V and 1 base from J, with 19 bases between. This chain's CDR3 is CASSRYRTGTLNTGELFF. CDR3 bases: TGTGCCAGCTCACGCTATAGAACCGGGACACTGAACACCGGGGAGCTGTTTTTT.

This rearrangement joins TRBV6-2 or TRBV6-3 to TRBJ2-7, with TRBD2 matching over 16 bases. V shed 0 bases and J 1 base; nucleotides not matched to a gene: 6. There are 19 residues in the CDR3. Per the germline V gene, CDR1 is MNHEY and CDR2 is SVGEGT. CDR3 DNA: TGTGCCAGCAGTTACTCGGGGAAGGGACTAGCGGGAGGGTCCTACGAGCAGTACTTC. Amino acid sequence: CASSYSGKGLAGGSYEQYF.

The chain combines TRBV3-1 (or the pseudogene TRBV3-2) with TRBJ2-1; 12 bases match TRBD2. This CDR3 has 15 amino acids. Per germline, CDR1 LGHDT and CDR2 YNNKEL (reference sequence). V dropped 8 bases and J dropped 4; count of bases not matched to a gene: 6. The CDR3 spells CASQPSGREYNEQFF. The CDR3 nucleotides are TGTGCCAGCCAACCTAGCGGGAGGGAGTACAATGAGCAGTTCTTC.

The genes are TRBV30 and TRBJ2-7; 9 bases line up with TRBD1. This CDR3 spans 14 amino acids. Germline values: CDR1 GTSNPN, CDR2 SVGIG (reference sequence). V was clipped by 3 bases and J by 5 bases; unmatched bases: 8. CDR3 nucleotide sequence: TGTGCCTGGAGAATTACAGGGGGCAGGAACGAGCAGTACTTC. Its translation is CAWRITGGRNEQYF. The whole variable domain, filled in from reference TRBV30 and TRBJ2-7, reads SQTIHQWPATLVQPVGSPLSLECTVEGTSNPNLYWYRQAAGRGLQLLFYSVGIGQISSEVPQNLSASRPQDRQFILSSKKLLLSDSGFYLCAWRITGGRNEQYFGPGTRLTVT.

V and J are TRBV7-2 and TRBJ2-7, with D possibly being TRBD1 (5 bases). Between the trimmed V and J ends, which lost 1 base and 7 bases, there was a span of 11 bases. CDR1 and CDR2 from the germline V gene are SGHTA and FQGNSA. The CDR3 spans 13 residues. The CDR3 DNA reads as TGTGCCAGCAGCTTAGAGGGGCCTTGGGAGCAGTACTTC. Translated, it gives CASSLEGPWEQYF.

This chain uses TRBV2 with TRBJ1-2; 9 nucleotides line up with TRBD1. V was pared by 3 bases and J by 6 bases, with 2 bases of the junction left unmatched. This CDR3 comprises 13 residues. CDR1 is SNHLY, CDR2 FYNNEI, per germline. This CDR3 reads CASSEDRGHGYTF. For the CDR3, the DNA is TGTGCCAGCAGTGAGGACAGGGGCCATGGCTACACCTTC.

The chain joins TRBV6-5 to TRBJ2-1; 8 bases agree with TRBD1. Trimming removed 7 bases from V and 4 bases from J; junction bases left unmatched: 9. Germline V gene lookup returns CDR1 MNHEY and CDR2 SVGAGI. The CDR3 has 15 amino acids. The CDR3 protein is CASNRDRGHYNEQFF. The CDR3 bases are TGTGCCAGCAATCGCGACAGGGGCCATTACAATGAGCAGTTCTTC.

This clone was detected only once. The chain couples TRBV9 to TRBJ2-5; D not resolved. The CDR3 has 15 amino acids. The V and J ends lost 0 bases and 5 bases respectively, with 14 bases between them. The germline gives CDR1 SGDLS, CDR2 YYNGEE. The CDR3 DNA is TGTGCCAGCAGCGTAGGCGTCTCAAAATCGGAGACCCAGTACTTC. It specifies CASSVGVSKSETQYF.

The chain uses TRBV29-1 and TRBJ2-7; 7 bases line up with TRBD2. Trimming took 6 bases from V and 0 from J; bases not matched to a gene: 5. Germline CDR1 and CDR2: SQVTM and ANQGSEA. This CDR3 has 13 residues. The CDR3 DNA sequence: TGCAGCGTAAAAGCGGGAAGCTCCTACGAGCAGTACTTC. This translates into CSVKAGSSYEQYF.

The V gene is TRBV6-5, the J gene TRBJ2-1; D not certain. The V and J ends lost 0 bases and 5 bases respectively, with 14 bases between them. This CDR3 region has 16 residues. The germline CDR1 and CDR2 sequences are MNHEY and SVGAGI. CDR3 loop: CASSYSALVSNNEQFF. The DNA of the CDR3 is TGTGCCAGCAGTTACTCGGCGCTAGTCTCGAACAATGAGCAGTTCTTC.

This chain connects TRBV19 to TRBJ1-5; D may be TRBD1 (5 bases). The CDR3 runs to 13 residues. Per the germline V gene, CDR1 is LNHDA and CDR2 is SQIVND (reference sequence). V was cut by 3 bases and J by 11 bases, with 14 bases left in between. CDR3 region: CASSMGLRGTQHF. CDR3 bases: TGTGCCAGTAGTATGGGGCTCCGGGGGACCCAGCATTTT. The full variable domain, in which reference TRBV19 and TRBJ1-5 provide the parts outside the CDR3, is DGGITQSPKYLFRKEGQNVTLSCEQNLNHDAMYWYRQDPGQGLRLIYYSQIVNDFQKGDIAEGYSVSREKKESFPLTVTSAQKNPTAFYLCASSMGLRGTQHFGDGTRLSIL.

This chain uses TRBV7-8 with TRBJ1-2, with D perhaps matching TRBD1 (6 bases). V was shortened by 2 bases and J by 4 bases, with 14 bases between the two germline ends. Germline lookup yields CDR1 SGHVS and CDR2 FQNEAQ. The CDR3 length is 15 residues. In DNA, the CDR3 is TGTGCCAGCAGCTTACTAGGGGGGGATGGCTATGGCTACACCTTC. Protein sequence: CASSLLGGDGYGYTF. Drawing the rest from reference TRBV7-8 and TRBJ1-2, the complete variable domain is GAGVSQSPRYKVAKRGQDVALRCDPISGHVSLFWYQQALGQGPEFLTYFQNEAQLDKSGLPSDRFFAERPEGSVSTLKIQRTQQEDSAVYLCASSLLGGDGYGYTFGSGTRLTVV.

CDR3 nucleotide sequence: TGTGCCAGCAGTCCCGGACAGGCTCGCTCCTACGAGCAGTACTTC. Its protein is CASSPGQARSYEQYF. V usage is TRBV6-6 and J usage is TRBJ2-7; the match to TRBD1 covers 7 bases. V was pared by 5 bases and J by 0 bases, with 7 bases of the junction left unmatched. CDR1 is MNHNY, CDR2 SVGAGI, per germline (reference sequence). The CDR3 is made up of 15 amino acids.

The rearrangement joins TRBV6-2 or TRBV6-3 to TRBJ1-2; 7 nucleotides align to TRBD1. The CDR3 contains 14 residues. V was pared by 4 bases and J by 5 bases, with 7 bases of the junction left unmatched. The V gene's germline CDR1 is MNHEY and CDR2 SVGEGT. CDR3 protein: CASSSRTGLYGYTF. For the CDR3, the DNA is TGTGCCAGCAGTTCCAGGACAGGATTGTATGGCTACACCTTC.

The gene calls are TRBV19 and TRBJ2-3; 10 bases fit TRBD1. Germline V gives CDR1 LNHDA, CDR2 SQIVND (reference sequence). Unmatched junction bases numbered 7, after V lost 4 bases and J lost 0 bases. This CDR3 contains 17 residues. CDR3: CASSRGQGTLSTDTQYF. CDR3 nucleotide sequence: TGTGCCAGTAGTAGGGGACAGGGGACCCTTAGCACAGATACGCAGTATTTT.

The J gene is TRBJ2-3, the V gene TRBV28; 8 nucleotides agree with TRBD2. V was clipped by 2 bases and J by 6 bases; unmatched bases: 7. The CDR3 is 15 amino acids. CDR1 is MDHEN and CDR2 is SYDVKM in the germline V gene. The CDR3 coding sequence is TGTGCCAGCAGTTTAACGGGAGGGCCCCCGGATACGCAGTATTTT. Its protein product is CASSLTGGPPDTQYF.

The table lists this clone with a count of one. The CDR3 nucleotides are TGTGCCAGCAGCAAGCAGGGGAGCTCCTACAATGAGCAGTTCTTC. This gives the protein CASSKQGSSYNEQFF. The rearrangement links TRBV11-2 to TRBJ2-1; D is possibly TRBD1 (6 bases). The CDR3 runs to 15 residues. V shed 5 bases and J shed 0 bases, with 11 bases lying between them. The germline CDR1 and CDR2 sequences are SGHAT and FQNNGV.

The chain couples TRBV6-5 to TRBJ1-5; 8 nucleotides line up with TRBD1. Germline loops: CDR1 MNHEY, CDR2 SVGAGI. The CDR3 has 15 residues. The ends lost 7 bases at V and 2 bases at J; junction bases unmatched: 7. The DNA for the CDR3 is TGTGCCAGCACCCCGGACAGGGCCGGCAATCAGCCCCAGCATTTT. Encoded protein: CASTPDRAGNQPQHF.

The gene calls are TRBV6-2 or TRBV6-3 and TRBJ2-2; the D gene is possibly TRBD2 (6 bases). From germline, CDR1 is MNHEY and CDR2 SVGEGT. Trimming left V 3 bases short and J 2 bases short, with 13 bases between. The CDR3 consists of 16 residues. The DNA of the CDR3 is TGTGCCAGCAGTTATTGGGCGGGGTTAAACACCGGGGAGCTGTTTTTT. Protein product: CASSYWAGLNTGELFF.

This clone is medium-sized within its sample. This sample includes further DNA sequences coding for the same CDR3. V usage is TRBV5-6 and J usage is TRBJ2-1; a weak D match, TRBD1 (5 bases). Trimming stripped 3 bases from V and 5 bases from J, with 9 bases between. CDR1 and CDR2 from the germline V gene are SGHDT and YYEEEE. CDR3 length: 13 residues. For the CDR3, the DNA is TGTGCCAGCAGCTCGCAGGGAAACAATGAGCAGTTCTTC. It yields the protein CASSSQGNNEQFF.

V and J are TRBV2 and TRBJ2-1; 11 bases agree with TRBD2. The CDR3 contains 14 residues. Germline V lookup: CDR1 SNHLY, CDR2 FYNNEI. V was pared by 4 bases and J by 10 bases, with 6 bases of the junction left unmatched. CDR3 residues: CASSGLAGGGEQFF. The CDR3 bases are TGTGCCAGCAGTGGGCTAGCGGGAGGTGGCGAGCAGTTCTTC.

This clone was recorded many times. The chain joins TRBV19 to TRBJ2-7; TRBD2 matches at 7 bases. The trim removed 3 bases at V and 1 base at J, leaving 12 bases unmatched. The CDR3 is 17 amino acids. Germline CDR1 is LNHDA and CDR2 is SQIVND (reference sequence). The CDR3 is CASSIELSSGVSYEQYF. For the CDR3, the DNA is TGTGCCAGTAGTATCGAGCTCTCTAGCGGAGTTTCCTACGAGCAGTACTTC.

V is TRBV4-3 and J is TRBJ1-5, with TRBD1 as a possible D gene (6 bases). The germline V gene has CDR1 LGHNA and CDR2 YSLEER. The ends were cut back, 0 bases at V and 3 bases at J, with 9 bases in the middle. The CDR3 consists of 15 residues. In DNA, the CDR3 is TGCGCCAGCAGCCAAGATTGGACAGTCAATCAGCCCCAGCATTTT. It specifies CASSQDWTVNQPQHF.

The V call is TRBV5-1, the J call TRBJ2-7; 8 positions match TRBD1. The germline gives CDR1 SGHRS, CDR2 YFSETQ. The CDR3 extends over 13 amino acids. V dropped 4 bases and J dropped 6; count of bases not matched to a gene: 6. As DNA, the CDR3 is TGCGCCAGCAGCGCGCAGGGGGCAGGCGAGCAGTACTTC. This encodes CASSAQGAGEQYF.

This chain joins TRBV28 and TRBJ1-2; 10 positions agree with TRBD1. Germline CDR1 MDHEN, CDR2 SYDVKM. V gave up 4 bases and J gave up 4 bases; unmatched junction bases: 9. This CDR3 comprises 16 residues. The CDR3 DNA follows: TGTGCCAGCAGTTCCCCAAGACAGGGGGCGAGCTATGGCTACACCTTC. As protein: CASSSPRQGASYGYTF.

The chain links TRBV2 to TRBJ1-4; the D is unclear. The CDR3 is made up of 16 amino acids. Germline CDR1 is SNHLY and CDR2 is FYNNEI. The V gene lost 2 bases and the J gene lost 7 bases, with 17 bases spanning the gap. The CDR3 is CASSELGRGPGEKLFF. The DNA of the CDR3 is TGTGCCAGCAGTGAATTAGGTCGAGGGCCCGGTGAAAAACTGTTTTTT.

The genes are TRBV6-1 and TRBJ2-5; D may be TRBD2 (5 bases). This CDR3 has 16 residues. V was clipped by 6 bases and J by 1 base, with 18 bases between them. Germline loops: CDR1 MNHNS, CDR2 SASEGT. CDR3 sequence reads: CASSESLVLSQETQYF. The CDR3 DNA is TGTGCCAGCAGCGAATCACTAGTGTTGAGCCAAGAGACCCAGTACTTC.

This clone occurred a few times. The chain recombines TRBV7-9 with TRBJ1-4; 11 bases align to TRBD1. There are 16 residues in the CDR3. The V segment lost 5 bases and the J segment 7 bases; nucleotides outside the gene matches: 9. Germline CDR1 is SEHNR and CDR2 is FQNEAQ (reference sequence). The CDR3 spells CASSPNWGTGGEKLFF. The CDR3 nucleotides are TGTGCCAGCAGCCCCAATTGGGGGACAGGGGGTGAAAAACTGTTTTTT.

The chain recombines TRBV18 with TRBJ2-4; TRBD2 aligns across 7 bases. CDR3 size: 17 residues. Germline CDR1 is KGHSH and CDR2 is LQKENI. The V gene end was trimmed by 6 bases and the J gene end by 2 bases; junction bases not matched to a gene: 13. The CDR3 region has the DNA TGTGCCAGCTCGCCCTCCGGGGAGGGGACGTCCAAAAACATTCAGTACTTC. Residues: CASSPSGEGTSKNIQYF.